These 14 T cell receptor beta chains were all obtained from the same sample, sequenced in a study of beta chain features in type 1 diabetes. The antigens of these receptors remain unknown. TCRB transcripts that were expressed got sequenced, as all of the isolated RNA had been reverse transcribed. TCRdb's copy holds only in-frame clones and misses some; the assay was immunoSEQ multiplex PCR. The sample consists of roughly 260,000 clones, just over 20% of them appearing once. General study points: TCRB CDR3s from Type 1 diabetes patients were moderately but significantly shorter in all four CD4+ subsets.

What was sequenced was naive CD4+ T cells from blood. All receptors derive from a woman aged 40 to 49 with type 1 diabetes.

This chain uses TRBV28 with TRBJ1-1; a weak D match, TRBD1 (6 bases). Germline CDR1 and CDR2: MDHEN and SYDVKM. Trimming took off 5 bases at V and 3 bases at J, with 13 bases between the two ends. This CDR3 comprises 14 residues. CDR3 protein: CASSPHGQHTEAFF. The CDR3 DNA is TGTGCCAGCAGTCCGCATGGACAGCACACTGAAGCTTTCTTT. Full variable domain (outside the CDR3, taken from reference TRBV28 and TRBJ1-1): DVKVTQSSRYLVKRTGEKVFLECVQDMDHENMFWYRQDPGLGLRLIYFSYDVKMKEKGDIPEGYSVSREKKERFSLILESASTNQTSMYLCASSPHGQHTEAFFGQGTRLTVV.

The V gene is TRBV5-1, the J gene TRBJ1-2; D is possibly TRBD1 (5 bases). The V gene lost 6 bases and the J gene lost 10 bases, with 16 bases spanning the gap. The CDR3 sequence is 12 residues long. Germline V CDR1 and CDR2: SGHRS, YFSETQ. The CDR3 here is CASKEPQGDYTF. The CDR3 DNA reads TGCGCCAGCAAGGAACCTCAGGGTGACTACACCTTC.

This clone occurred a few times. The rearrangement joins TRBV13 to TRBJ1-4; D gene uncertain. V dropped 5 bases and J dropped 7 bases, with 14 bases sitting between them. This CDR3 comprises 14 residues. Per the germline V gene, CDR1 is PRHDT and CDR2 is FYEKMQ (reference sequence). In DNA form, the CDR3 reads TGTGCCAGCAGCGTCCAGGTATTTTCTGAAAAACTGTTTTTT. It codes for CASSVQVFSEKLFF.

The gene calls are TRBV28 and TRBJ2-7, with D tentatively TRBD1 (6 bases). V was trimmed by 7 bases and J by 0 bases, leaving 13 bases between them. Germline-derived CDR1 and CDR2 are MDHEN and SYDVKM. The CDR3 runs 14 residues. CDR3 region: CASIPQGHSYEQYF. The CDR3 DNA sequence: TGTGCCAGCATCCCGCAGGGGCACTCCTACGAGCAGTACTTC. Full variable domain (outside the CDR3, taken from reference TRBV28 and TRBJ2-7): DVKVTQSSRYLVKRTGEKVFLECVQDMDHENMFWYRQDPGLGLRLIYFSYDVKMKEKGDIPEGYSVSREKKERFSLILESASTNQTSMYLCASIPQGHSYEQYFGPGTRLTVT.

This clone was seen only a few times. The chain carries TRBV7-2 and TRBJ2-3; 11 nucleotides align to TRBD2. Unmatched junction bases numbered 5, after V lost 5 bases and J lost 1 base. The CDR3 covers 16 residues. Germline-derived CDR1 and CDR2 are SGHTA and FQGNSA. The CDR3 spells CASSATLAGGTDTQYF. CDR3 DNA sequence: TGTGCCAGCAGCGCCACACTAGCGGGAGGCACAGATACGCAGTATTTT.

This clone has just a few counts. The chain joins TRBV5-1 to TRBJ2-3; 13 nucleotides line up with TRBD2. V trimming: 0 bases; J trimming: 6 bases; junction bases outside the gene matches: 1. Germline CDR1 and CDR2: SGHRS and YFSETQ. The CDR3 is made up of 15 amino acids. CDR3 in amino acids: CASSLGTSGGDTQYF. The CDR3 coding sequence is TGCGCCAGCAGCTTGGGGACTAGCGGGGGTGATACGCAGTATTTT.

This chain connects TRBV5-1 to TRBJ2-7; 12 bases match TRBD1. Trimming at V came to 3 bases and at J to 6 bases, leaving 4 bases not matched to a gene. CDR1 SGHRS and CDR2 YFSETQ come from the germline V gene. The CDR3 is 14 residues long. CDR3: CASSSGTGGLEQYF. DNA of the CDR3: TGCGCCAGCAGCTCGGGGACAGGGGGCCTCGAGCAGTACTTC.

This clone was counted between two and nine times. The CDR3 bases are TGTGCCAGCAGTACAGGGGGCAATCAGCCCCAGCATTTT. Translating gives CASSTGGNQPQHF. V and J are TRBV9 and TRBJ1-5; 7 bases agree with TRBD1. This CDR3 comprises 13 residues. V lost 5 bases to trimming and J lost 2 bases; unmatched junction nucleotides: 1. Germline values: CDR1 SGDLS, CDR2 YYNGEE.

In its sample, this clone was seen a few times. The gene calls are TRBV28 and TRBJ2-3; no reliable D call. V was pared by 1 base and J by 0 bases, with 11 bases between. Germline CDR1 and CDR2: MDHEN and SYDVKM. The CDR3 has 16 amino acids. The CDR3 nucleotides are TGTGCCAGCAGTTTATTGTCCGGTTCTAGCACAGATACGCAGTATTTT. The encoded protein is CASSLLSGSSTDTQYF.

This chain joins TRBV9 and TRBJ2-1; 9 bases are shared with TRBD2. Per the germline V gene, CDR1 is SGDLS and CDR2 is YYNGEE. The CDR3 contains 13 residues. The trim removed 2 bases at V and 7 bases at J, leaving 1 base unmatched. The CDR3 here is CASSVGLANEQFF. DNA of the CDR3: TGTGCCAGCAGCGTGGGACTAGCTAATGAGCAGTTCTTC.

The chain links TRBV7-9 to TRBJ1-2; D remains ambiguous. CDR3 size: 13 residues. Trimming took 2 bases from V and 2 from J, leaving 6 bases between them. In germline, CDR1 is SEHNR, CDR2 FQNEAQ (reference sequence). The CDR3: CASSLTQNYGYTF. DNA for the CDR3: TGTGCCAGCAGCTTAACACAGAACTATGGCTACACCTTC.

The J gene is TRBJ1-2, the V gene TRBV27, with D maybe TRBD1 (5 bases). The CDR3 runs to 13 residues. V lost 5 bases to trimming and J lost 4 bases, with 11 bases between them. The germline gives CDR1 MNHEY, CDR2 SMNVEV (reference sequence). Here the CDR3 reads CASSGGGIYGYTF. The CDR3 DNA reads as TGTGCCAGCAGTGGGGGAGGGATCTATGGCTACACCTTC.

This chain uses TRBV29-1 with TRBJ1-1, with TRBD1 identical over 7 bases. After removal of 4 bases from V and 4 bases from J, the junction contained 3 bases not matched to a gene. This CDR3 spans 12 amino acids. Looked up from germline, CDR1 is SQVTM and CDR2 is ANQGSEA. CDR3 nucleotide sequence: TGCAGCGTTGCAGGGGGGATCACTGAAGCTTTCTTT. Its translation is CSVAGGITEAFF.

V usage is TRBV5-4 and J usage is TRBJ2-7; 8 nucleotides agree with TRBD2. The germline V gene has CDR1 SGHNT and CDR2 YYREEE (reference sequence). The CDR3 length is 15 residues. V was pared by 4 bases and J by 4 bases, with 10 bases of the junction left unmatched. CDR3 nucleotide sequence: TGTGCCAGCAGCCGCCGGGGGGGGAACTCATACGAGCAGTACTTC. It is translated as CASSRRGGNSYEQYF.